This T cell receptor (gamma chain) derives from a study of gamma-delta chains in newborns, infants, children. With CATT, TCRdb re-called clones from the reads. The repertoire holds several hundred gamma-chain clones, approximately 35% seen once, with around 38% in the top ten. This clone was detected only a few times. Other DNA sequences in this sample translate to the same CDR3. Sequenced sample: blood. This sequence was found in a child who was a newborn, infant or young child, either healthy, febrile or measles-vaccinated (not recorded which).

Here the CDR3 DNA reads TGTGCCTTGTGGGAGGTGCTTTTAGAGTTGGGCAAAAAAATCAAGGTATTT. Its translation is CALWEVLLELGKKIKVF. This sequence joins TRGV9 and TRGJP. TCRdb lists no J gene, so it was determined here by aligning the DNA to germline. The V gene's germline CDR1 is GITISATS and CDR2 ISYDGTV (reference sequence). The CDR3 has 17 amino acids. The junction had 5 bases not matched to a gene; V was cut back by 0 bases and J by 6 bases.